A selection of T cell receptor beta chains follows, all from one sample in a study of blood T cell repertoires in COVID-19. TCRdb keeps only in-frame clones here, not all; method: immunoSEQ multiplex PCR. The sample holds some 170,000 clones; 82% are singletons and the top ten take 8% to 9.5%. Sequenced sample: peripheral blood. These receptors all stem from a woman in her 70s with acute or convalescent COVID-19. Both conserved end residues are part of each CDR3. The D gene is left open where the match is weak. Clone size is shown for a subset of rows, as once, few, many or a class of expanded clone.

>TRBJ2-7|-|few|TRBV5-4|15
TGTGCCAGCAGCTCTTCCCGGGACTTGGGCTACGAGCAGTACTTC
CASSSSRDLGYEQYF
>TRBJ2-1|TRBD2|-|TRBV4-1|17
TGCGCCAGCAGCCATCCTCCCGGGACTAATGAATACAATGAGCAGTTCTTC
CASSHPPGTNEYNEQFF
>TRBJ2-3|-|-|TRBV24-1|14
TGTGCCACCAGTGACAACAGGGGCACAGATACGCAGTATTTT
CATSDNRGTDTQYF
>TRBJ2-2|-|few|TRBV6-5|16
TGTGCCAGCAGTTACTCTCGGCTAGTAAGGACCGGGGAGCTGTTTTTT
CASSYSRLVRTGELFF
>TRBJ1-2|TRBD1|-|TRBV7-9|13
TGTGCCAGCAGTTCGGGACAGGCCTATGGCTACACCTTC
CASSSGQAYGYTF
>TRBJ2-6|TRBD1|-|TRBV18|17
TGTGCCAGCTCACCGTTCACAGGGGGCAATGGGGCCAACGTCCTGACTTTC
CASSPFTGGNGANVLTF
>TRBJ2-2|-|-|TRBV5-4|14
TGTGCCAGCAGCATTAGCGGGAACACCGGGGAGCTGTTTTTT
CASSISGNTGELFF
>TRBJ2-1|TRBD2|-|TRBV7-9|14
TGTGCCAGCAGCTTAGGAGGGCTAGCGGGACCCCAGTTCTTC
CASSLGGLAGPQFF
>TRBJ1-4|-|-|TRBV2|13
TGTGCCAGCAGTGGACAGGTGGGGGAAAAACTGTTTTTT
CASSGQVGEKLFF
>TRBJ2-7|TRBD2|-|TRBV9|15
TGTGCCAGCAGCGTAGGACTAGCGGGAGTGGTCGAGCAGTACTTC
CASSVGLAGVVEQYF
>TRBJ2-2|TRBD1|-|TRBV7-8|16
TGTGCCAGCAGCCCTCGCCGACAGGGGAACACCGGGGAGCTGTTTTTT
CASSPRRQGNTGELFF
>TRBJ2-7|TRBD2|-|TRBV7-2|16
TGTGCCAGCAGCAAAACTAGCGGGAGCCAATCCTACGAGCAGTACTTC
CASSKTSGSQSYEQYF
>TRBJ2-3|TRBD2|few|TRBV2|14
TGTGCCAGCAGTGAACTAGCGGGCACAGATACGCAGTATTTT
CASSELAGTDTQYF
>TRBJ1-2|-|few|TRBV19|13
TGTGCCAGTAGTATAGGGCGGCAGTCTGGCTACACCTTC
CASSIGRQSGYTF
>TRBJ1-2|-|few|TRBV28|15
TGTGCCAGCAGTTTAACGACAGTACGAAGCTATGGCTACACCTTC
CASSLTTVRSYGYTF
>TRBJ2-3|TRBD2|-|TRBV6-1|18
TGTGCCAGCAGTGAAGTTTCCGGGACTAGCGGGGGAGCAGATACGCAGTATTTT
CASSEVSGTSGGADTQYF
>TRBJ2-1|TRBD2|-|TRBV19|15
TGTGCCAGTAGTCTCAGCGGGAGGTCCTACAATGAGCAGTTCTTC
CASSLSGRSYNEQFF
>TRBJ1-1|-|-|TRBV6-5|15
TGTGCCAGCAGTTATGAGGCAGGGATCGGCACTGAAGCTTTCTTT
CASSYEAGIGTEAFF
>TRBJ1-4|TRBD1|-|TRBV2|14
TGTGCCAGCAGCAGGACAGGGCTGGGCGAAAAACTGTTTTTT
CASSRTGLGEKLFF
>TRBJ1-1|-|-|TRBV4-1|16
TGCGCCAGCAGCCAAGTACAGGGCCAGGGTCGCACTGAAGCTTTCTTT
CASSQVQGQGRTEAFF
>TRBJ1-2|-|-|TRBV5-4|15
TGTGCCAGCAGCTCTGGACAAGACCTCTATGGTGGCTACACCTTC
CASSSGQDLYGGYTF
>TRBJ1-2|-|-|TRBV6-2/TRBV6-3|13
TGTGCCAGCAGTCTACAGGGCTACTATGGCTACACCTTC
CASSLQGYYGYTF
>TRBJ1-1|-|-|TRBV7-9|15
TGTGCCAGCAGCTTAGACGGGACACTGAACACTGAAGCTTTCTTT
CASSLDGTLNTEAFF
>TRBJ1-1|TRBD1|once|TRBV18|17
TGTGCCAGCTCAATTACAGGGGGCGCCGGTATGAACACTGAAGCTTTCTTT
CASSITGGAGMNTEAFF
>TRBJ1-6|-|-|TRBV6-5|15
TGTGCCAGCACCCTCGAGGGTTTTGGTAATTCACCCCTCCACTTT
CASTLEGFGNSPLHF
>TRBJ2-7|-|few|TRBV5-4|18
TGTGCCAGCAGCCGGGGGACAGTTGGCTATGTAAGCTCCTACGAGCAGTACTTC
CASSRGTVGYVSSYEQYF
>TRBJ1-1|TRBD1|few|TRBV7-2|14
TGTGCCAGCACCGACTCGACAGGGTACACTGAAGCTTTCTTT
CASTDSTGYTEAFF
>TRBJ2-1|TRBD2|-|TRBV28|16
TGTGCCAGCAGTTTATGGGGACTAGCGCTGGAGGCTGAGCAGTTCTTC
CASSLWGLALEAEQFF
>TRBJ2-3|TRBD2|-|TRBV15|16
TGTGCCACCTCCCGACTAGCGGGAGTCTTAGGAGATACGCAGTATTTT
CATSRLAGVLGDTQYF
>TRBJ2-1|TRBD2|-|TRBV6-5|14
TGTGCCAGCAGTCGGACTAGCGCCTTCGATGAGCAGTTCTTC
CASSRTSAFDEQFF
>TRBJ2-7|TRBD1|-|TRBV27|16
TGTGCCAGCAGTGCCGATACAGGGGCATCAACCTACGAGCAGTACTTC
CASSADTGASTYEQYF
>TRBJ1-6|TRBD1|-|TRBV28|17
TGTGCCAGCAGTTTATTAGTGGGGACAGGGCTAGCTTCACCCCTCCACTTT
CASSLLVGTGLASPLHF
>TRBJ2-7|TRBD2|-|TRBV4-3|16
TGCGCCAGCAGTCAGAGGGCCGGCGGGGGGATCGGTGAGCAGTACTTC
CASSQRAGGGIGEQYF
>TRBJ1-5|TRBD1|few|TRBV7-2|15
TGTGCCAGCAGCTTAGAGCGGACAGGCCTTTCGCCCCAGCATTTT
CASSLERTGLSPQHF
>TRBJ1-2|-|-|TRBV2|16
TGTGCCAGCAGCGGCCTCCGTACAGGTACCCAAGGGGGCTACACCTTC
CASSGLRTGTQGGYTF
>TRBJ2-7|TRBD1|-|TRBV18|15
TGTGCCAGCTCACCACGGGGACAGGGGGCCGACGAGCAGTACTTC
CASSPRGQGADEQYF
>TRBJ1-2|TRBD1|once|TRBV7-2|16
TGTGCCAGCAGCTCTGGCGGGACAGCCGCTAACTATGGCTACACCTTC
CASSSGGTAANYGYTF
>TRBJ1-2|-|-|TRBV19|11
TGTGCCAGTTCAAACAGGGACGGCTACACCTTC
CASSNRDGYTF
>TRBJ1-6|-|-|TRBV7-2|15
TGTGCCAGCAGCCCAGGGATCACCTATAATTCACCCCTCCACTTT
CASSPGITYNSPLHF
>TRBJ2-2|-|-|TRBV19|14
TGTGCCAGTAGGGCCGGTACAGTCACCGGGGAGCTGTTTTTT
CASRAGTVTGELFF
>TRBJ1-1|-|-|TRBV4-1|16
TGCGCCAGCAGCCCCGGATGGGGGGGGTGGAACACTGAAGCTTTCTTT
CASSPGWGGWNTEAFF
>TRBJ2-2|TRBD2|-|TRBV28|17
TGTGCCAGCTCCACTAGCGGGGGGGAAAGGTACACCGGGGAGCTGTTTTTT
CASSTSGGERYTGELFF
>TRBJ2-4|-|-|TRBV27|15
TGTGCCAGCACCTATACTGCGGGGCCTAAAAACATTCAGTACTTC
CASTYTAGPKNIQYF
>TRBJ1-2|-|-|TRBV7-9|16
TGTGCCAGCAGCTCCGAGGGCCTCCGGGGGGTTTATGGCTACACCTTC
CASSSEGLRGVYGYTF
>TRBJ1-1|TRBD1|few|TRBV18|15
TGTGCCAGCTCACCGGACAGGCGAAAGAACACTGAAGCTTTCTTT
CASSPDRRKNTEAFF
>TRBJ2-1|TRBD2|-|TRBV6-4|13
TGTGCCACCAGCGTGCGTCCTAGCGGGAGTCGGTTCTTC
CATSVRPSGSRFF